Listed below are T cell receptor beta chains from one sample, sequenced in a study of beta chain features in type 1 diabetes. The data were produced by immunoSEQ multiplex PCR, yet TCRdb's version contains in-frame clones alone and is incomplete. Here the sample spans 600,000 to 750,000 clones, roughly 12% being singletons. Sequencing was done on a sample of naive CD4+ T cells from blood. The origin of the receptors is a man aged 25 to 45 with type 1 diabetes. Both conserved end residues are part of each CDR3. Fields, in order: V gene, J gene, CDR3 protein.

v_gene: TRBV29-1; j_gene: TRBJ2-6; CDR3aa: CSVRETGAGANVLTF
v_gene: TRBV6-4; j_gene: TRBJ2-1; CDR3aa: CASSTTGSSYNEQFF
v_gene: TRBV4-3; j_gene: TRBJ1-5; CDR3aa: CASSQEVQHSNQPQHF
v_gene: TRBV28; j_gene: TRBJ2-2; CDR3aa: CASSFSRGLTGELFF
v_gene: TRBV4-3; j_gene: TRBJ2-7; CDR3aa: CASSQQTGFQTYEQYF
v_gene: TRBV9; j_gene: TRBJ2-5; CDR3aa: CASSGGPQETQYF
v_gene: TRBV5-1; j_gene: TRBJ2-1; CDR3aa: CASSLAGGGTNEQFF
v_gene: TRBV18; j_gene: TRBJ2-5; CDR3aa: CASSPFRDSQETQYF
v_gene: TRBV7-9; j_gene: TRBJ1-2; CDR3aa: CASSFPLNVGYTF
v_gene: TRBV23-1; j_gene: TRBJ2-7; CDR3aa: CASSQLSGQGVQRYF
v_gene: TRBV19; j_gene: TRBJ1-6; CDR3aa: CASSISARSPLHF
v_gene: TRBV6-6; j_gene: TRBJ1-2; CDR3aa: CASRNRDRGGDYTF
v_gene: TRBV5-1; j_gene: TRBJ2-5; CDR3aa: CASSGGGQYQETQYF
v_gene: TRBV15; j_gene: TRBJ2-7; CDR3aa: CATSREQGGERYEQYF
v_gene: TRBV25-1; j_gene: TRBJ2-5; CDR3aa: CASSGLAGGGETQYF
v_gene: TRBV9; j_gene: TRBJ2-1; CDR3aa: CASSFGLAGNEQFF
v_gene: TRBV5-4; j_gene: TRBJ1-2; CDR3aa: CASSWGQNYGYTF
v_gene: TRBV9; j_gene: TRBJ1-4; CDR3aa: CASSAEQGAGNEKLFF
v_gene: TRBV5-4; j_gene: TRBJ2-7; CDR3aa: CASTLWGGSHEQYF
v_gene: TRBV5-1; j_gene: TRBJ2-1; CDR3aa: CASSLVTVNEQFF
v_gene: TRBV7-2; j_gene: TRBJ2-3; CDR3aa: CASSQGLDRSTDTQYF
v_gene: TRBV9; j_gene: TRBJ2-2; CDR3aa: CASSVVSGQYTGELFF